Following are 13 T cell receptor beta chains from one sample sequenced in a study of blood T cell repertoires in COVID-19. This table comes from immunoSEQ multiplex PCR, and its TCRdb copy is limited to in-frame clones, with some not included. This table holds 200,000 to 250,000 clones, roughly nine tenths found once. Input material: peripheral blood. The receptors were sampled from a man aged 60-69 years who had recovered from COVID-19.

V and J are TRBV19 and TRBJ1-5, with 8 bases matching TRBD1. CDR3 length: 15 residues. V lost 6 bases and J lost 7; bases outside the gene matches: 11. The germline CDR1 and CDR2 sequences are LNHDA and SQIVND (reference sequence). The CDR3 reads CASRRLDREGQPQHF. The CDR3 nucleotides read TGTGCCAGTAGACGCCTGGACAGGGAAGGGCAGCCCCAGCATTTT.

The J gene is TRBJ2-7, the V gene TRBV7-2; TRBD1 aligns across 9 bases. V was clipped by 5 bases and J by 7 bases; unmatched bases: 9. The CDR3 length is 14 residues. Germline CDR1 reads SGHTA; CDR2 reads FQGNSA. The CDR3 nucleotides are TGTGCCAGCAGCACTCGGACAGGGGTGGGGGAGCAGTACTTC. Protein product: CASSTRTGVGEQYF.

V is TRBV7-2 and J is TRBJ2-7; 9 positions match TRBD2. From germline, CDR1 is SGHTA and CDR2 FQGNSA. This CDR3 spans 14 amino acids. V lost 3 bases and J lost 9; bases outside the gene matches: 9. CDR3 DNA: TGTGCCAGCAGCTTCGGACTAGCGTTCGAGGGGCAGTACTTC. This gives the protein CASSFGLAFEGQYF.

The rearrangement joins TRBV28 to TRBJ1-2; 10 bases line up with TRBD1. The ends lost 4 bases at V and 7 bases at J; junction bases unmatched: 9. Germline V CDR1 and CDR2: MDHEN, SYDVKM. CDR3 length equals 15 residues. CDR3 bases: TGTGCCAGCAGTTACGGGGGGACAGGGGTTGGTGGCTACACCTTC. Translation: CASSYGGTGVGGYTF.

The gene calls are TRBV10-3 and TRBJ2-1; D remains ambiguous. The CDR3 sequence is 15 residues long. V lost 3 bases and J 3 bases, leaving 12 bases between the germline ends. Germline V gene sequence: CDR1 ENHRY, CDR2 SYGVKD. The CDR3 loop reads CAISDGTDSYNEQFF. The DNA of the CDR3 is TGTGCCATCAGTGATGGTACAGATAGCTACAATGAGCAGTTCTTC.

This chain uses TRBV6-2 or TRBV6-3 with TRBJ1-6; D gene unclear. Trimming pared 6 bases from V and 10 bases from J, leaving 19 bases between. The CDR3 has 15 residues. CDR1 is MNHEY and CDR2 is SVGEGT in the germline V gene. Here the CDR3 reads CASSPVGYGDSPLHF. DNA for the CDR3: TGTGCCAGCAGCCCCGTCGGGTACGGAGACTCACCCCTCCACTTT.

This sequence joins TRBV5-1 and TRBJ2-5, with D uncertain. CDR1 and CDR2 from the germline V gene are SGHRS and YFSETQ. The CDR3 runs to 12 residues. Between the trimmed V and J ends, which lost 2 bases and 2 bases, there was a span of 4 bases. The CDR3 bases are TGCGCCAGCAGCTTTTCGCAAGAGACCCAGTACTTC. Translation gives CASSFSQETQYF.

The DNA for the CDR3 is TGTGCCAGCAGCCAGCCCCTTCCGGACAGGGGATATGAAAAACTGTTTTTT. Residues: CASSQPLPDRGYEKLFF. The chain employs TRBV4-2 and TRBJ1-4, with 9 nucleotides matching TRBD1. CDR3 size: 17 residues. CDR1 is LGHNA and CDR2 is YNFKEQ in the germline V gene. V lost 3 bases and J lost 6; bases outside the gene matches: 11.

This clone has a handful of counts. V gene TRBV10-1 combines with J gene TRBJ1-3, with 9 nucleotides matching TRBD1. Germline V gene data show CDR1 as WNHNN and CDR2 as SYGVQD (reference sequence). This CDR3 contains 20 residues. Germline trimming cut 7 bases from V and 1 base from J; bases unmatched to any gene: 20. The CDR3 nucleotides read TGCGCCAGCATACCCGGGGACAGGGACCCCCGAGGGTATTCTGGAAACACCATATATTTT. Its translation: CASIPGDRDPRGYSGNTIYF.

This chain joins TRBV28 and TRBJ2-2; D uncertain. The germline V and J ends were trimmed by 6 bases and 6 bases, with 17 bases remaining between them. This CDR3 has 15 residues. CDR1 MDHEN and CDR2 SYDVKM come from the germline V gene. The CDR3 bases are TGTGCCAGCAGAACAGTTCCCAGCCCGGCCGGGGAGCTGTTTTTT. Amino acids: CASRTVPSPAGELFF.

V usage is TRBV7-8 and J usage is TRBJ1-3; TRBD1 agrees at 8 bases. Per the germline V gene, CDR1 is SGHVS and CDR2 is FQNEAQ. The CDR3 loop spans 15 amino acids. V lost 4 bases and J lost 2; bases outside the gene matches: 4. This chain's CDR3 is CASSSRTGTGNTIYF. The CDR3 coding sequence is TGTGCCAGCAGCTCTAGGACAGGGACTGGAAACACCATATATTTT.

The gene calls are TRBV4-1 and TRBJ1-2, with unresolved D. Per germline, CDR1 MGHRA and CDR2 YSYEKL. Trimming took off 6 bases at V and 8 bases at J, with 25 bases between the two ends. This CDR3 spans 16 amino acids. CDR3 region: CASRPVPEVRGLGYTF. The CDR3 DNA is TGCGCCAGCAGGCCGGTTCCCGAGGTTCGAGGTTTGGGCTACACCTTC.

The sample holds one count of this clone. The chain recombines TRBV6-1 with TRBJ2-2, with D possibly being TRBD1 (6 bases). Trimming took off 2 bases at V and 7 bases at J, with 20 bases between the two ends. The CDR3 is 17 residues long. The germline V gene has CDR1 MNHNS and CDR2 SASEGT. The CDR3 sequence: CASSELGAQGRFGELFF. The CDR3, as DNA: TGTGCCAGCAGTGAATTAGGGGCCCAGGGGCGTTTCGGGGAGCTGTTTTTT.